The 23 T cell receptor beta chains presented below share a single source sample, sequenced in a study of multiple sclerosis patients with progressive multifocal leukoencephalopathy. Sample time point: before natalizumab initiation. Some clones are missing from TCRdb's copy, which holds only in-frame ones; the method was immunoSEQ multiplex PCR. In the table there are about 32,000 clones, about 92% of which are singletons. Sequenced: PBMCs. All receptors come from a man aged 25 to 40 with multiple sclerosis.

The rearrangement links TRBV4-1 to TRBJ1-2, with unresolved D. The germline V gene encodes CDR1 MGHRA and CDR2 YSYEKL. The CDR3 runs to 17 residues. Trimming cost V 5 bases and J 4 bases, with 23 bases left between them. CDR3 region: CASSVRTQNRKTYGYTF. The CDR3 DNA sequence: TGCGCCAGCAGCGTACGCACCCAGAACCGAAAGACCTATGGCTACACCTTC.

To note about this clone: One junction end does not reproduce the germline sequence, and a read error may be involved. The chain carries TRBV30 and TRBJ2-5; the D call may be TRBD1 or TRBD2 (7 bases each). The CDR3 runs to 15 residues. Germline V gene lookup returns CDR1 GTSNPN and CDR2 SVGIG (reference sequence). The CDR3, as DNA: TGTGCCTCGAGTGAGGGGGGAGGGGGCGCGGAGACCCAGTACTTC. Its translation: CASSEGGGGAETQYF.

The gene calls are TRBV11-2 and TRBJ1-5; TRBD1 is a possible D gene (6 bases). This CDR3 has 12 residues. CDR1 is SGHAT, CDR2 FQNNGV, per germline. V was cut by 6 bases and J by 9 bases, with 12 bases left in between. CDR3 nucleotide sequence: TGTGCCAGCAGTCATAGACAGGCGCCCCAGCATTTT. It encodes CASSHRQAPQHF.

DNA for the CDR3: TGTGCCATCAGCTGGACAGACAATGAGCAGTTCTTC. Translated, it gives CAISWTDNEQFF. The rearrangement joins TRBV10-3 to TRBJ2-1; possible D gene TRBD1, 6 bases. The V end lost 6 bases, the J end lost 5 bases, and 8 bases lay between the germline ends. From germline, CDR1 is ENHRY and CDR2 SYGVKD. This CDR3 is 12 amino acids long.

About this clone: Germline is not matched at one junction end, which may reflect a read error. The rearrangement links TRBV7-7 to TRBJ2-7; 8 positions match TRBD1. Germline V lookup: CDR1 SSHAT, CDR2 FNYEAQ (reference sequence). The CDR3 has 13 amino acids. CDR3 sequence (DNA): TGTGCTAGCAGCCAGGGGGCTAAGTACGAGCAGTACTTC. Its translation is CASSQGAKYEQYF.

The CDR3 protein is CASSRWQGSGNEQYF. The CDR3 nucleotides read TGCGCCAGCAGCCGGTGGCAGGGATCGGGCAACGAGCAGTACTTC. The V gene is TRBV5-1, the J gene TRBJ2-7; D may be TRBD1 (5 bases). V was cut by 4 bases and J by 5 bases, with 19 bases left in between. Germline CDR1 is SGHRS and CDR2 is YFSETQ. The CDR3 has 15 amino acids.

The chain employs TRBV5-6 and TRBJ2-7, with 12 nucleotides matching TRBD2. Germline loops: CDR1 SGHDT, CDR2 YYEEEE. The V segment lost 0 bases and the J segment 7 bases; nucleotides outside the gene matches: 5. CDR3 length: 15 residues. The CDR3 is CASSLASGRAGEQYV. CDR3 coding DNA: TGTGCCAGCAGCTTGGCTAGCGGGAGGGCCGGGGAGCAGTACGTC.

This chain joins TRBV29-1 and TRBJ1-2; perhaps TRBD1 as D (6 bases). Germline-derived CDR1 and CDR2 are SQVTM and ANQGSEA. This CDR3 region has 11 residues. V was cut by 4 bases and J by 6 bases, with 9 bases left in between. The CDR3 DNA follows: TGCAGCGTTGGGGGGGCGGATGGCTACACCTTC. Its protein is CSVGGADGYTF.

CDR3 sequence reads: CASRNVSNYGYTF. The CDR3 DNA sequence: TGTGCCAGCAGGAACGTATCTAACTATGGCTACACCTTC. The V call is TRBV25-1, the J call TRBJ1-2; D is undetermined. The V end was cut by 6 bases, the J end by 0 bases, with 8 bases between. Germline V gene lookup returns CDR1 MGHDK and CDR2 SYGVNS. The CDR3 is 13 residues long.

The chain carries TRBV11-2 and TRBJ2-7; D gene uncertain. V lost 3 bases, J lost 0 bases, and 9 bases lay in between. Looked up from germline, CDR1 is SGHAT and CDR2 is FQNNGV. This CDR3 has 14 amino acids. The CDR3, as DNA: TGTGCCAGCAGCTTTGGGGTAGCCTCCTACGAGCAGTACTTC. Translation: CASSFGVASYEQYF. Using reference TRBV11-2 and TRBJ2-7 for the parts outside the CDR3, the full variable domain is EAGVAQSPRYKIIEKRQSVAFWCNPISGHATLYWYQQILGQGPKLLIQFQNNGVVDDSQLPKDRFSAERLKGVDSTLKIQPAKLEDSAVYLCASSFGVASYEQYFGPGTRLTVT.

This chain uses TRBV29-1 with TRBJ2-7; D is unresolved. CDR3 length: 10 amino acids. CDR1 SQVTM and CDR2 ANQGSEA come from the germline V gene. V dropped 4 bases and J dropped 3 bases, with 4 bases sitting between them. The CDR3: CSVGHYEQYF. The DNA of the CDR3 is TGCAGCGTTGGACACTACGAGCAGTACTTC.

This chain connects TRBV19 to TRBJ1-1, with no clear D. The CDR3 is 12 amino acids. With 3 bases removed from V and 8 bases from J, the gap between germline ends came to 10 bases. The germline V gene has CDR1 LNHDA and CDR2 SQIVND (reference sequence). The CDR3 nucleotides are TGTGCCAGTAGTATGATCCAGGAGGAAGCTTTCTTT. It specifies CASSMIQEEAFF. Full variable domain (outside the CDR3, taken from reference TRBV19 and TRBJ1-1): DGGITQSPKYLFRKEGQNVTLSCEQNLNHDAMYWYRQDPGQGLRLIYYSQIVNDFQKGDIAEGYSVSREKKESFPLTVTSAQKNPTAFYLCASSMIQEEAFFGQGTRLTVV.

The chain employs TRBV15 and TRBJ2-1, with TRBD2 matching 9 bases. J lost 6 bases, V lost 0 bases, and 9 bases had no gene match. The germline CDR1 and CDR2 sequences are LNHNV and YYDKDF (reference sequence). The CDR3 spans 17 residues. The CDR3 nucleotides are TGTGCCACCAGCAGAGATCGGTCTCTAGCGGGAATCAATGAGCAGTTCTTC. Translating it yields CATSRDRSLAGINEQFF. Combining the CDR3 with reference TRBV15 and TRBJ2-1 gives the whole variable domain DAMVIQNPRYQVTQFGKPVTLSCSQTLNHNVMYWYQQKSSQAPKLLFHYYDKDFNNEADTPDNFQSRRPNTSFCFLDIRSPGLGDTAMYLCATSRDRSLAGINEQFFGPGTRLTVL.

The J gene is TRBJ2-1, the V gene TRBV9; the match to TRBD1 covers 7 bases. J gave up 1 base and V 4 bases, and 5 bases lay outside the gene matches. The CDR3 totals 15 residues. Germline-derived CDR1 and CDR2 are SGDLS and YYNGEE. The CDR3 DNA is TGTGCCAGCAGCATAAGACAGGGTTCCTACAATGAGCAGTTCTTC. Translated, it gives CASSIRQGSYNEQFF.

The chain carries TRBV7-2 and TRBJ1-2; the D gene is possibly TRBD1 (5 bases). Germline assignment: CDR1 SGHTA and CDR2 FQGNSA. The CDR3 length is 14 residues. Trimming removed 5 bases at V and 7 bases at J, with 17 bases between. CDR3 protein: CASSPRDPRPGYTF. The CDR3 region has the DNA TGTGCCAGCAGCCCGCGGGACCCCCGTCCTGGCTACACCTTC.

The chain couples TRBV4-1 to TRBJ2-7, with 11 bases identical to TRBD1. V lost 2 bases to trimming and J lost 3 bases; unmatched junction nucleotides: 3. This CDR3 is built from 15 residues. Germline V gene lookup returns CDR1 MGHRA and CDR2 YSYEKL. CDR3 residues: CASSQPGTGGYEQYF. CDR3 bases: TGCGCCAGCAGCCAACCCGGGACAGGGGGCTACGAGCAGTACTTC.

The chain has TRBV30 and TRBJ2-7; D tentatively reads TRBD1 or TRBD2 (5 bases each). Germline CDR1 is GTSNPN and CDR2 is SVGIG (reference sequence). The length of the CDR3 is 13 residues. V lost 1 base to trimming and J lost 6 bases, with 13 bases between them. The CDR3 protein is CAWSDGALAEQYV. CDR3 bases: TGTGCCTGGAGTGACGGGGCGCTGGCCGAGCAGTACGTC.

J is TRBJ2-2 and V is TRBV7-6, with D unclear. Germline V gene sequence: CDR1 SGHVS, CDR2 FNYEAQ. V dropped 1 base and J dropped 0 bases, with 15 bases sitting between them. The CDR3 covers 18 residues. The CDR3 DNA reads as TGTGCCAGCAGCTTAGGGTCTGGCCTGCCCTCGAACACCGGGGAGCTGTTTTTT. Its protein product is CASSLGSGLPSNTGELFF. Supplemented by reference TRBV7-6 and TRBJ2-2, the full variable domain reads GAGVSQSPRYKVTKRGQDVALRCDPISGHVSLYWYRQALGQGPEFLTYFNYEAQQDKSGLPNDRFSAERPEGSISTLTIQRTEQRDSAMYRCASSLGSGLPSNTGELFFGEGSRLTVL.

Note on this clone: This CDR3 is also generated by other DNA sequences in the sample. This chain's CDR3 is CASGLTGNEQFF. CDR3 coding DNA: TGTGCTAGTGGTTTGACGGGCAATGAGCAGTTCTTC. The chain uses TRBV12-5 and TRBJ2-1; D uncertain. The CDR3 loop spans 12 amino acids. Trimming pared 2 bases from V and 6 bases from J, leaving 5 bases between. Germline loops: CDR1 LGHNT, CDR2 FRNRAP.

The gene calls are TRBV4-3 and TRBJ2-7; D remains unclear. V lost 4 bases and J lost 6, with 13 bases in between. The CDR3 spans 13 residues. In germline, CDR1 is LGHNA, CDR2 YSLEER. This CDR3 reads CASSPPNGGEQYF. The CDR3 region has the DNA TGCGCCAGCAGCCCCCCAAACGGCGGCGAGCAGTACTTC.

CDR3 amino acids: CASSLSTRVGETQYF. CDR3 sequence (DNA): TGTGCCAGCAGTTTATCCACCAGGGTAGGAGAGACCCAGTACTTC. V gene TRBV27 combines with J gene TRBJ2-5, with D perhaps TRBD1 (5 bases). The CDR3 has 15 residues. CDR1 and CDR2 from the germline V gene are MNHEY and SMNVEV (reference sequence). The V end lost 0 bases, the J end lost 4 bases, and 12 bases lay between the germline ends.

The V and J genes are TRBV5-1 and TRBJ2-1; D uncertain. V lost 0 bases and J lost 0, with 10 bases in between. The V gene's germline CDR1 is SGHRS and CDR2 YFSETQ. The CDR3 spans 16 residues. CDR3 loop: CASSLGTASSYNEQFF. Written as DNA, the CDR3 is TGCGCCAGCAGCTTGGGTACAGCCAGCTCCTACAATGAGCAGTTCTTC.

The rearrangement uses TRBV9 and TRBJ2-5; TRBD1 or TRBD2 may be the D gene (5 bases each). CDR1 SGDLS and CDR2 YYNGEE come from the germline V gene. This CDR3 is built from 14 residues. V was clipped by 4 bases and J by 1 base, with 11 bases between them. The CDR3 reads CASSPGTVQETQYF. CDR3 nucleotide sequence: TGTGCCAGCAGCCCCGGGACGGTCCAAGAGACCCAGTACTTC.